Below are 7 T cell receptor beta chains sequenced from a single sample in a study of cytomegalovirus exposure and HLA in healthy donors. Sequencing was performed with immunoSEQ multiplex PCR; in TCRdb, only in-frame clones are kept and a portion is missing. The sample contains 120,000 or so clones, more than 75% of which appear only once. The material sequenced was PBMCs. The receptors were gathered from a man between 18 and 35 years old in good health and CMV-seronegative.

The V call is TRBV5-4, the J call TRBJ1-4; D ambiguous. Deletions cut 2 bases from V and 0 bases from J, with 5 bases between. Germline-derived CDR1 and CDR2 are SGHNT and YYREEE (reference sequence). The CDR3 spans 14 residues. The CDR3 DNA reads TGTGCCAGCAGCTTTTCTGCAACTAATGAAAAACTGTTTTTT. It translates to CASSFSATNEKLFF.

Concerning this clone itself: Other nucleotide sequences in the sample specify the same CDR3. The genes are TRBV5-1 and TRBJ2-1; TRBD2 is a possible D gene (5 bases). The CDR3 has 15 residues. The ends were cut back, 1 base at V and 2 bases at J, with 10 bases in the middle. Germline loops: CDR1 SGHRS, CDR2 YFSETQ. The CDR3 protein is CASSLTSGTYNEQFF. The CDR3 DNA reads TGCGCCAGCAGCTTGACATCCGGGACCTACAATGAGCAGTTCTTC.

This chain uses TRBV7-9 with TRBJ2-7; D is undetermined. Germline V gene sequence: CDR1 SEHNR, CDR2 FQNEAQ (reference sequence). The ends were cut back, 2 bases at V and 0 bases at J, with 11 bases in the middle. The CDR3 spans 15 residues. For the CDR3, the DNA is TGTGCCAGCAGCTTACCCGCACAGATCTCCTACGAGCAGTACTTC. This codes for CASSLPAQISYEQYF.

V is TRBV7-2 and J is TRBJ1-2, with 8 bases aligning to TRBD1. The CDR3 spans 15 residues. CDR1 and CDR2 (germline): SGHTA, FQGNSA. V dropped 5 bases and J dropped 4; count of bases not matched to a gene: 9. Here the CDR3 reads CASSPGQGRAYGYTF. Written as DNA, the CDR3 is TGTGCCAGCAGCCCCGGACAGGGACGGGCCTATGGCTACACCTTC.

V usage is TRBV5-8 and J usage is TRBJ2-5; 14 bases map to TRBD2. With 4 bases clipped from V and 3 bases from J, the junction kept 5 bases outside the gene matches. The CDR3 has 16 residues. Germline V gene sequence: CDR1 SGHTS, CDR2 YDEGEE. The CDR3 bases are TGTGCCAGCAGCAAAGGGACTAGCGGGGGTAAAGAGACCCAGTACTTC. Protein: CASSKGTSGGKETQYF. Variable domain in full (rest from reference TRBV5-8 and TRBJ2-5): EAGVTQSPTHLIKTRGQQATLRCSPISGHTSVYWYQQALGLGLQFLLWYDEGEERNRGNFPPRFSGRQFPNYSSELNVNALELEDSALYLCASSKGTSGGKETQYFGPGTRLLVL.

J is TRBJ2-7 and V is TRBV19; D may be TRBD1 (6 bases). There are 14 residues in the CDR3. V dropped 4 bases and J dropped 4 bases, with 14 bases sitting between them. Germline loops: CDR1 LNHDA, CDR2 SQIVND (reference sequence). The CDR3 nucleotides are TGTGCCAGTAGTAGCGATGGGGGCTTGTACGAGCAGTACTTC. It is translated as CASSSDGGLYEQYF.

The V call is TRBV27, the J call TRBJ2-1; the match to TRBD2 covers 8 bases. Per germline, CDR1 MNHEY and CDR2 SMNVEV (reference sequence). The CDR3 extends over 16 amino acids. V lost 6 bases to trimming and J lost 1 base; unmatched junction nucleotides: 8. The CDR3 region has the DNA TGTGCCAGCAGCCCGATACTAGCGGATTCCTACAATGAGCAGTTCTTC. Translated, it gives CASSPILADSYNEQFF.